The clone carrying this T cell receptor beta chain was observed once. What it recognizes is unknown. Through Arm-PCR of CDR3 regions and iRepertoire HTBI primers, TCR beta libraries were built. TCRdb re-called the multiplex PCR reads with MiXCR, one entry per CDR3 protein. The data hold some 560,000 distinct CDR3 sequences, with about 16% observed a single time. This sample was taken from a study of regulatory T cells in long-lasting Graves disease. Documented time point: newly diagnosed GD, antithyroid drugs for less than 3 months. RNA from PBMCs was the source of the TCR library. This CDR3 is built from 17 residues. Trimming cost V 5 bases and J 10 bases; bases outside gene matches: 15. General study results and limits: There was favoring of TRBV28, TRBJ1-2 and TRBJ2-5 in persistent disease.

The same sample was also studied in work on T cells in Graves' hyperthyroidism and ophthalmopathy. Per that paper: Using the HTBI primer set, a first-round RT-PCR was run on the TCR CDR3.

The sequencing here drew on peripheral blood mononuclear cells (PBMCs), taken at new diagnosis, from a patient treated with antithyroid drugs. The TCR comes from a woman aged 35-65 years with Graves disease. V usage is TRBV6-7 and J usage is TRBJ2-1; TRBD2 aligns across 12 bases. TRBV6-7 is an ORF, with its function uncertain. In nucleotides, the CDR3 is TGTGCCAGCAGTCCAACCGGTCCTAGCGGGGGGGCCGGGGAGCAGTTCTTC. Translated, it gives CASSPTGPSGGAGEQFF.